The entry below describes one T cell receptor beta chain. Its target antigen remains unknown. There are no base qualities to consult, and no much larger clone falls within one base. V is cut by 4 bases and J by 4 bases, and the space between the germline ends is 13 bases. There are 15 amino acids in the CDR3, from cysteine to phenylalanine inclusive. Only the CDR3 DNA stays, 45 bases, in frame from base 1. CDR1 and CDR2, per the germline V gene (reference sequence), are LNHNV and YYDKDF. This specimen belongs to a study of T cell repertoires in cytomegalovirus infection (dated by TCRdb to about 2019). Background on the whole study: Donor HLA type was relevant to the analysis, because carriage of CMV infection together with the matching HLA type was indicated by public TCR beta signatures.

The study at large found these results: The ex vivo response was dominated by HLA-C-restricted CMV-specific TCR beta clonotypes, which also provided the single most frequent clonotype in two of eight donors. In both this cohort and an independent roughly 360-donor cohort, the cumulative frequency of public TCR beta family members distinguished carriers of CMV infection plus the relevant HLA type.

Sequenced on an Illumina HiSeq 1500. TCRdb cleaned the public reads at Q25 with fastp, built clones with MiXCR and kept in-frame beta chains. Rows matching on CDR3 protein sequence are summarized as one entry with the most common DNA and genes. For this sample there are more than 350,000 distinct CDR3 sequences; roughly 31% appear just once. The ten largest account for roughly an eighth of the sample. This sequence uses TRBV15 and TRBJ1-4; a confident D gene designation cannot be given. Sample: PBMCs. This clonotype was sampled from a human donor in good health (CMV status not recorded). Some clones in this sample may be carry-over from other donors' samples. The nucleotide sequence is TGTGCCACCAGCATTTCAGACACCAATAATGAAAAACTGTTTTTT. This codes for CATSISDTNNEKLFF.